A single sample gave rise to the 3 T cell receptor beta chains below, sequenced in a study of metastatic and nonmetastatic thyroid tumors. Treatment of any kind had been given to no patient before thyroid surgery. TCRdb ran MiXCR on the PCR reads. The table has tens of thousands of clones, roughly 16% seen once. Sequencing used blood. These receptor sequences come from a female donor with papillary thyroid cancer or a benign thyroid nodule (not recorded which). Some clones in this sample may be carry-over from other donors' samples.

This clone was counted a single time. This chain joins TRBV7-6 and TRBJ1-1; D is possibly TRBD1 (5 bases). The CDR3 is 16 residues long. The V gene lost 1 base and the J gene lost 3 bases, with 15 bases spanning the gap. The germline V gene has CDR1 SGHVS and CDR2 FNYEAQ. In DNA, the CDR3 is TGTGCCAGCAGCTTAGGCGGGGGTATGAGGTACACTGAAGCTTTCTTT. Translating gives CASSLGGGMRYTEAFF.

The rearrangement links TRBV11-2 to TRBJ1-1; 8 bases match TRBD1. With V trimmed by 5 bases and J by 5 bases, 13 bases remained unmatched. The CDR3 spans 16 residues. Germline CDR1 SGHAT, CDR2 FQNNGV. The CDR3 sequence: CASSTGAGGASTEAFF. CDR3 sequence (DNA): TGTGCCAGCAGCACTGGGGCAGGGGGCGCGTCTACTGAAGCTTTCTTT.

This sequence joins TRBV20-1 and TRBJ1-1; 7 bases line up with TRBD1. CDR3 length equals 12 residues. V was pared by 1 base and J by 10 bases, with 6 bases of the junction left unmatched. Per the germline V gene, CDR1 is DFQATT and CDR2 is SNEGSKA (reference sequence). DNA of the CDR3: TGCAGTGCTAGAGGACGACAGGGACGAGCTTTCTTT. This translates into CSARGRQGRAFF.